Reported below is one T cell receptor beta chain. The data derive from a study of CD8 T cells in Susac syndrome. TCR beta sequencing was performed on blood CD8+ and CD4+ T cells. CDR3 size: 16 residues. V shed 2 bases and J shed 8 bases, with 19 bases lying between them. Germline V gene sequence: CDR1 MDHEN, CDR2 SYDVKM. The authors reverse transcribed about 0.45 to 1 ug RNA with random hexamers. TCRdb independently ran MiXCR on the immunoSEQ multiplex PCR reads; one entry per CDR3 protein. This table has about 180,000 distinct CDR3 sequences, roughly 95% appearing once. This TCR derives from a human donor with multiple sclerosis. The chain joins TRBV28 to TRBJ2-1, with D tentatively TRBD2 (7 bases). Sample: CD4+ T cells from PBMCs. The CDR3: CASSLIGGGASDEQFF. Here the CDR3 DNA reads TGTGCCAGCAGTTTAATTGGAGGGGGGGCCAGTGATGAGCAGTTCTTC.